The 21 T cell receptor beta chains below come from one sample, sequenced in a study of blood T cell repertoires in COVID-19. Profiling relied on immunoSEQ multiplex PCR, and the TCRdb table lists in-frame clones only, not all of them. Among hundreds of thousands of clones listed, about 86% were seen once. Sequenced input: peripheral blood. Source of these receptors: a woman aged 25 to 45 who had recovered from COVID-19.

This clone appeared once. The chain is built from TRBV6-6 and TRBJ2-3; tentative D call: TRBD1 (5 bases). Germline lookup yields CDR1 MNHNY and CDR2 SVGAGI (reference sequence). The CDR3 length is 14 residues. Trimming pared 7 bases from V and 4 bases from J, leaving 15 bases between. CDR3 DNA sequence: TGTGCCAGCACCTCCGTGGGGCGGCCAGATACGCAGTATTTT. Translation gives CASTSVGRPDTQYF.

This chain joins TRBV6-6 and TRBJ1-5; the D gene is possibly TRBD1 (5 bases). Germline CDR1 and CDR2: MNHNY and SVGAGI (reference sequence). With 2 bases removed from V and 2 bases from J, the gap between germline ends came to 10 bases. The CDR3 covers 15 residues. The CDR3 sequence is CASSYGQGGNQPQHF. The CDR3 DNA reads TGTGCCAGCAGTTACGGGCAGGGTGGCAATCAGCCCCAGCATTTT.

The chain combines TRBV19 with TRBJ1-1; D is possibly TRBD1 (6 bases). Trimming took off 5 bases at V and 0 bases at J, with 10 bases between the two ends. The CDR3 is made up of 14 amino acids. Germline V gene lookup returns CDR1 LNHDA and CDR2 SQIVND (reference sequence). The CDR3 bases are TGTGCCAGTAGTGCGGGGGGCTTGAACACTGAAGCTTTCTTT. This gives the protein CASSAGGLNTEAFF. The full variable domain, in which reference TRBV19 and TRBJ1-1 provide the parts outside the CDR3, is DGGITQSPKYLFRKEGQNVTLSCEQNLNHDAMYWYRQDPGQGLRLIYYSQIVNDFQKGDIAEGYSVSREKKESFPLTVTSAQKNPTAFYLCASSAGGLNTEAFFGQGTRLTVV.

The chain combines TRBV29-1 with TRBJ1-2; 11 bases match TRBD1. Germline V lookup: CDR1 SQVTM, CDR2 ANQGSEA. The CDR3 spans 13 residues. V shed 6 bases and J 14 bases; nucleotides not matched to a gene: 14. The chain's CDR3 is CSVELSGDRGRTF. The CDR3 bases are TGCAGCGTGGAACTGAGCGGGGACAGGGGGAGGACCTTC.

CDR3 DNA: TGTGCCAGCAGTTTAGCCGGGACTGTCACTGAAGCTTTCTTT. This gives the protein CASSLAGTVTEAFF. The chain uses TRBV28 and TRBJ1-1; TRBD1 is a possible D gene (5 bases). The germline gives CDR1 MDHEN, CDR2 SYDVKM. V was shortened by 2 bases and J by 4 bases, with 11 bases between the two germline ends. The CDR3 is 14 residues long.

This rearrangement joins TRBV7-2 to TRBJ2-7; D ambiguous. The CDR3 runs to 12 residues. Germline lookup yields CDR1 SGHTA and CDR2 FQGNSA. With 2 bases removed from V and 3 bases from J, the gap between germline ends came to 5 bases. The CDR3 DNA follows: TGTGCCAGCAGCTTAACGGTCTACGAGCAGTACTTC. This encodes CASSLTVYEQYF.

V usage is TRBV6-1 and J usage is TRBJ2-7, with D maybe TRBD2 (5 bases). Germline V lookup: CDR1 MNHNS, CDR2 SASEGT. The CDR3 is made up of 14 amino acids. V was cut by 0 bases and J by 7 bases, with 13 bases left in between. Here the CDR3 DNA reads TGTGCCAGCAGTGAAGCGCTCGAGCGGCAGGAGCAGTACTTC. It yields the protein CASSEALERQEQYF.

This chain joins TRBV5-1 and TRBJ2-7; D is ambiguous. The germline V gene has CDR1 SGHRS and CDR2 YFSETQ. Trimming took off 4 bases at V and 7 bases at J, with 15 bases between the two ends. This CDR3 has 13 residues. Here the CDR3 DNA reads TGCGCCAGCAGCCCCGGGTCAAATGGAGAGCAGTACTTC. Amino acids: CASSPGSNGEQYF.

This chain connects TRBV5-8 to TRBJ2-3; D is possibly TRBD1 (7 bases). Germline-derived CDR1 and CDR2 are SGHTS and YDEGEE. The CDR3 runs 15 residues. Deletions cut 6 bases from V and 6 bases from J, with 20 bases between. The CDR3 spells CASTPAGQLLDTQYF. For the CDR3, the DNA is TGTGCCAGCACCCCGGCGGGACAGCTTTTGGATACGCAGTATTTT.

The genes are TRBV28 and TRBJ2-1; TRBD1 matches at 10 bases. After removal of 6 bases from V and 7 bases from J, the junction contained 15 bases not matched to a gene. The germline gives CDR1 MDHEN, CDR2 SYDVKM. The CDR3 has 17 amino acids. In DNA, the CDR3 is TGTGCCAGCAGCCTGAATCCCGGGACAGGGGACAAGAATGAGCAGTTCTTC. It specifies CASSLNPGTGDKNEQFF.

In regard to this clone: The sample has other DNA sequences that encode this CDR3 too. As DNA, the CDR3 is TGTGCCAGCAGTTCTAGCGGGGGTGAGACCCAGTACTTC. Its protein is CASSSSGGETQYF. The chain has TRBV12-3 or TRBV12-4 and TRBJ2-5, with 10 positions matching TRBD2. The V segment lost 4 bases and the J segment 5 bases; nucleotides outside the gene matches: 1. The CDR3 runs 13 residues.

The CDR3 coding sequence is TGTGCCAGCAGCCCGAGATGGGACAGGGGTAGTGAGGGCTACACCTTC. Amino acids: CASSPRWDRGSEGYTF. The rearrangement joins TRBV7-8 to TRBJ1-2; 10 positions match TRBD1. Per the germline V gene, CDR1 is SGHVS and CDR2 is FQNEAQ. Trimming took 5 bases from V and 8 from J; bases not matched to a gene: 14. The CDR3 sequence is 16 residues long.

The genes are TRBV7-8 and TRBJ1-1; the D gene is possibly TRBD1 (6 bases). Germline CDR1 is SGHVS and CDR2 is FQNEAQ. Trimming cost V 4 bases and J 0 bases, with 12 bases left between them. CDR3 length: 15 amino acids. The CDR3 DNA is TGTGCCAGCAGCTCCGGAACAGGGATGAACACTGAAGCTTTCTTT. Its protein is CASSSGTGMNTEAFF.

V usage is TRBV5-1 and J usage is TRBJ2-1; TRBD1 matches at 7 bases. The J segment lost 1 base and the V segment lost 4 bases, leaving 11 bases of the junction unmatched. The CDR3 runs to 17 residues. Germline V lookup: CDR1 SGHRS, CDR2 YFSETQ. The CDR3 DNA is TGCGCCAGCAGCGATTATTCAGGGGGTAGGTCCTACAATGAGCAGTTCTTC. It yields the protein CASSDYSGGRSYNEQFF.

V is TRBV4-2 and J is TRBJ2-1, with 7 positions matching TRBD1. The CDR3 sequence is 15 residues long. The J segment lost 5 bases and the V segment lost 2 bases, leaving 6 bases of the junction unmatched. Germline V CDR1 and CDR2: LGHNA, YNFKEQ. The CDR3 sequence is CASSQRQGYDNEQFF. The CDR3 DNA follows: TGTGCCAGCAGCCAAAGACAGGGATACGACAATGAGCAGTTCTTC.

J is TRBJ1-4 and V is TRBV9; weak D call: TRBD1 (6 bases). The germline V gene has CDR1 SGDLS and CDR2 YYNGEE. The ends were cut back, 4 bases at V and 7 bases at J, with 17 bases in the middle. CDR3 size: 15 residues. CDR3 sequence: CASSQRQGQGEKLFF. CDR3 sequence (DNA): TGTGCCAGCAGCCAACGGCAGGGACAAGGTGAAAAACTGTTTTTT. Combining the CDR3 with reference TRBV9 and TRBJ1-4 gives the whole variable domain DSGVTQTPKHLITATGQRVTLRCSPRSGDLSVYWYQQSLDQGLQFLIQYYNGEERAKGNILERFSAQQFPDLHSELNLSSLELGDSALYFCASSQRQGQGEKLFFGSGTQLSVL.

The gene calls are TRBV19 and TRBJ1-1; 10 nucleotides line up with TRBD1. J gave up 3 bases and V 7 bases, and 2 bases lay outside the gene matches. The CDR3 is 13 amino acids. CDR1 is LNHDA, CDR2 SQIVND, per germline (reference sequence). The CDR3 is CASKGTGDTEAFF. CDR3 in DNA: TGTGCCAGTAAAGGGACAGGGGACACTGAAGCTTTCTTT.

The chain recombines TRBV5-3 with TRBJ2-3; D is unresolved. TRBV5-3 carries the ORF label, with uncertain function. The CDR3 runs 16 residues. V lost 9 bases and J 0 bases, leaving 20 bases between the germline ends. CDR3 amino acids: CAITFLTFTSTDTQYF. In nucleotides, the CDR3 is TGTGCCATCACATTTTTGACTTTCACTAGCACAGATACGCAGTATTTT.

This clone was detected once. The gene calls are TRBV7-6 and TRBJ2-5; D perhaps matches TRBD1 (5 bases). CDR3 size: 17 residues. Trimming cost V 1 base and J 0 bases, with 15 bases left between them. Looked up from germline, CDR1 is SGHVS and CDR2 is FNYEAQ. The DNA for the CDR3 is TGTGCCAGCAGCTTAGAGGGGTCGCAGCCGTACCAAGAGACCCAGTACTTC. Its protein is CASSLEGSQPYQETQYF.

The genes are TRBV28 and TRBJ2-3; tentatively, D is TRBD2 (6 bases). Germline loops: CDR1 MDHEN, CDR2 SYDVKM. With 6 bases removed from V and 0 bases from J, the gap between germline ends came to 16 bases. This CDR3 has 16 residues. The chain's CDR3 is CASRDLVAASTDTQYF. The CDR3 bases are TGTGCCAGCAGAGATTTAGTAGCGGCAAGCACAGATACGCAGTATTTT.

This sequence joins TRBV19 and TRBJ2-6, with 11 nucleotides matching TRBD1. This CDR3 spans 18 amino acids. CDR1 is LNHDA, CDR2 SQIVND, per germline (reference sequence). The junction had 7 bases not matched to a gene; V was cut back by 5 bases and J by 1 base. CDR3 in amino acids: CASSSLGQGESGANVLTF. Written as DNA, the CDR3 is TGTGCCAGTAGTTCATTGGGACAGGGGGAATCTGGGGCCAACGTCCTGACTTTC.